Following are 25 T cell receptor beta chains from one sample sequenced in a study (dated by TCRdb to 2013 to 2016). Library construction relied on 5' RACE. The instrument given in TCRdb is Illumina MiSeq. The public reads were reanalyzed by TCRdb: fastp trimming at Q25, MiXCR alignment, in-frame beta chains only. Each entry merges the rows of one CDR3 protein and shows their most common DNA and genes. For this sample there are about 54,000 distinct CDR3 sequences; over 15% appear just once. Approximately 2.5% of the sample belongs to the ten largest clones. The sequencing sample was made of naive CD4+ T cells sorted from blood. Explained via the paper, the cell subset or site label denotes: naive CD4+ T cells, CD4+CD45RA+CD25-. Source of these receptors: a female donor with breast cancer.

The chain uses TRBV30 and TRBJ1-5; 7 bases are a match to TRBD1. CDR3 size: 12 residues. Germline V gene lookup returns CDR1 GTSNPN and CDR2 SVGIG (reference sequence). The CDR3 spells CAAGQAAQPQHF. The CDR3 DNA reads TGTGCTGCTGGACAGGCGGCTCAGCCCCAGCATTTT. The whole variable domain, remainder taken from reference TRBV30 and TRBJ1-5, is SQTIHQWPATLVQPVGSPLSLECTVEGTSNPNLYWYRQAAGRGLQLLFYSVGIGQISSEVPQNLSASRPQDRQFILSSKKLLLSDSGFYLCAAGQAAQPQHFGDGTRLSIL.

Ten or more counts support this clonotype. The rearrangement joins TRBV11-2 to TRBJ2-5; 12 bases align to TRBD2. J lost 5 bases, V lost 1 base, and 11 bases had no gene match. CDR3 length: 18 residues. Germline assignment: CDR1 SGHAT and CDR2 FQNNGV. CDR3 amino acids: CASSLGATTSGSGETQYF. In nucleotides, the CDR3 is TGTGCCAGCAGCTTAGGGGCGACGACTAGCGGGAGTGGGGAGACCCAGTACTTC. The variable domain in full, completed from reference TRBV11-2 and TRBJ2-5, reads EAGVAQSPRYKIIEKRQSVAFWCNPISGHATLYWYQQILGQGPKLLIQFQNNGVVDDSQLPKDRFSAERLKGVDSTLKIQPAKLEDSAVYLCASSLGATTSGSGETQYFGPGTRLLVL.

By share of the sample, this clonotype is medium-sized (0.01 to 0.1%). J is TRBJ1-2 and V is TRBV5-1; D call uncertain. The CDR3 runs 13 residues. Trimming took off 3 bases at V and 3 bases at J, with 9 bases between the two ends. The germline V gene encodes CDR1 SGHRS and CDR2 YFSETQ. CDR3 nucleotide sequence: TGCGCCAGCAGCTCGGACGGCGACTATGGCTACACCTTC. This sequence encodes CASSSDGDYGYTF.

This clonotype has just a few counts. One end of the junction fails to match germline, which may point to a read error. V gene TRBV7-2 combines with J gene TRBJ2-1; TRBD2 might be the D (5 bases). Germline values: CDR1 SGHTA, CDR2 FQGNSA. CDR3 length: 15 residues. CDR3 nucleotide sequence: TGTGCCGGCAGCCATTCGCCGACTCGGAGGAATGAGCAGTTCTTC. This codes for CAGSHSPTRRNEQFF.

At least ten counts were recorded for this clonotype. The V and J genes are TRBV5-1 and TRBJ1-4; D is undetermined. This CDR3 is 14 amino acids long. The V and J ends lost 2 bases and 5 bases respectively, with 10 bases between them. CDR1 is SGHRS, CDR2 YFSETQ, per germline. The CDR3 region is CASSFGQQNEKLFF. CDR3 DNA: TGCGCCAGCAGCTTTGGTCAGCAAAATGAAAAACTGTTTTTT.

Many counts were recorded for this clonotype. V usage is TRBV6-5 and J usage is TRBJ2-3; the D call may be TRBD1 or TRBD2 (6 bases each). Germline assignment: CDR1 MNHEY and CDR2 SVGAGI. With 2 bases removed from V and 5 bases from J, the gap between germline ends came to 14 bases. This CDR3 is 15 amino acids long. The CDR3 nucleotides read TGTGCCAGCAGTTACGAGGGGGGAAGTGGAGATACGCAGTATTTT. This sequence encodes CASSYEGGSGDTQYF.

This clonotype has only a few counts. This chain uses TRBV20-1 with TRBJ2-1; D is possibly TRBD1 (5 bases). The CDR3 totals 14 residues. CDR1 DFQATT and CDR2 SNEGSKA come from the germline V gene (reference sequence). Trimming pared 4 bases from V and 3 bases from J, leaving 13 bases between. The DNA for the CDR3 is TGCAGTGCTAAAGGGGCAGCCAACTACAATGAGCAGTTCTTC. Translating it yields CSAKGAANYNEQFF.

V usage is TRBV24-1 and J usage is TRBJ2-1, with TRBD2 identical over 7 bases. Germline V lookup: CDR1 KGHDR, CDR2 SFDVKD. After removal of 2 bases from V and 9 bases from J, the junction contained 6 bases not matched to a gene. The CDR3 length is 14 residues. The CDR3 protein is CATSDWTTSTEQFF. The CDR3 coding sequence is TGTGCCACCAGTGATTGGACGACTAGCACTGAGCAGTTCTTC.

Notes on this clonotype: A much more abundant neighbour one base away suggests this may be a read error. A read error is likely, as this CDR3 ends without the conserved phenylalanine or tryptophan. V usage is TRBV6-1 and J usage is TRBJ1-4; D uncertain. The V end lost 2 bases, the J end lost 8 bases, and 3 bases lay between the germline ends. The CDR3 runs 11 residues. The germline CDR1 and CDR2 sequences are MNHNS and SASEGT. The DNA of the CDR3 is TGTGCCAGCAGTGAATGGGAAAAACTGTTTGTT. Amino acid sequence: CASSEWEKLFV.

This clonotype was counted between two and nine times. This sequence joins TRBV5-1 and TRBJ2-7; a weak D match, TRBD2 (6 bases). Germline-derived CDR1 and CDR2 are SGHRS and YFSETQ. The CDR3 sequence is 15 residues long. Trimming stripped 3 bases from V and 0 bases from J, with 13 bases between. This CDR3 reads CASSYDVGSSYEQYF. CDR3 bases: TGCGCCAGCAGCTATGACGTCGGGAGCTCCTACGAGCAGTACTTC.

This clonotype was counted only a few times. The chain links TRBV7-2 to TRBJ1-4; 7 nucleotides agree with TRBD1. With 5 bases clipped from V and 7 bases from J, the junction kept 7 bases outside the gene matches. There are 14 residues in the CDR3. From germline, CDR1 is SGHTA and CDR2 FQGNSA. The CDR3 DNA follows: TGTGCCAGCAGCACGAGGACAGGAACTGAAAAACTGTTTTTT. This gives the protein CASSTRTGTEKLFF.

This sequence joins TRBV5-4 and TRBJ2-1, with 14 bases identical to TRBD2. This CDR3 spans 17 amino acids. From germline, CDR1 is SGHNT and CDR2 YYREEE (reference sequence). V lost 4 bases and J lost 1; bases outside the gene matches: 4. The CDR3: CASSPGLAGESYNEQFF. CDR3 in DNA: TGTGCCAGCAGCCCGGGACTAGCGGGAGAGTCCTACAATGAGCAGTTCTTC. Complete variable domain (other parts from reference TRBV5-4 and TRBJ2-1): ETGVTQSPTHLIKTRGQQVTLRCSSQSGHNTVSWYQQALGQGPQFIFQYYREEENGRGNFPPRFSGLQFPNYSSELNVNALELDDSALYLCASSPGLAGESYNEQFFGPGTRLTVL.

The chain links TRBV5-1 to TRBJ2-3; 11 bases agree with TRBD1. CDR1 is SGHRS, CDR2 YFSETQ, per germline. V shed 4 bases and J 4 bases; nucleotides not matched to a gene: 8. This CDR3 region has 16 residues. CDR3 sequence: CASSLRPGQGADTQYF. The CDR3, as DNA: TGCGCCAGCAGCCTCCGGCCGGGACAGGGGGCAGATACGCAGTATTTT. The full variable domain, its missing parts supplied by reference TRBV5-1 and TRBJ2-3, is KAGVTQTPRYLIKTRGQQVTLSCSPISGHRSVSWYQQTPGQGLQFLFEYFSETQRNKGNFPGRFSGRQFSNSRSEMNVSTLELGDSALYLCASSLRPGQGADTQYFGPGTRLTVL.

The chain is built from TRBV28 and TRBJ1-2; TRBD1 matches 11 bases. Germline values: CDR1 MDHEN, CDR2 SYDVKM. The CDR3 covers 14 residues. The junction had 1 base not matched to a gene; V was cut back by 2 bases and J by 5 bases. The CDR3 nucleotides read TGTGCCAGCAGTTTAGGGACAGGGGGTTATGGCTACACCTTC. It codes for CASSLGTGGYGYTF.

Regarding this clonotype: A much larger clone lies a single base off, so this may be a read error. The conserved closing phenylalanine or tryptophan is absent in this CDR3, likely reflecting a read error. The rearrangement uses TRBV20-1 and TRBJ2-3, with 10 bases that match TRBD2. CDR3 length: 14 residues. Germline loops: CDR1 DFQATT, CDR2 SNEGSKA (reference sequence). V shed 4 bases, J shed 7 bases, and the junction held 8 bases outside the gene matches. The chain's CDR3 is CSAIEREGPYTQYC. CDR3 sequence (DNA): TGCAGTGCTATCGAGCGGGAGGGCCCATATACGCAGTATTGT.

The rearrangement joins TRBV12-3 or TRBV12-4 to TRBJ1-1; the D gene is possibly TRBD1 (5 bases). CDR3 length: 14 amino acids. V gave up 2 bases and J gave up 3 bases, with 10 bases separating them. The CDR3 DNA reads TGTGCCAGCAGTTTAACCAGGGTGGACACTGAAGCTTTCTTT. Encoded protein: CASSLTRVDTEAFF.

This clonotype appeared a few times. The V gene is TRBV5-1, the J gene TRBJ2-3, with TRBD1 as a possible D gene (5 bases). Between the trimmed V and J ends, which lost 2 bases and 1 base, there was a span of 14 bases. The CDR3 has 16 residues. CDR1 and CDR2 from the germline V gene are SGHRS and YFSETQ. The chain's CDR3 is CASSFNRGLRTDTQYF. The DNA of the CDR3 is TGCGCCAGCAGCTTCAATAGGGGCTTACGCACAGATACGCAGTATTTT.

The chain couples TRBV7-2 to TRBJ1-2, with D possibly matching TRBD1 (6 bases). The CDR3 covers 14 residues. CDR1 SGHTA and CDR2 FQGNSA come from the germline V gene. Trimming cost V 4 bases and J 3 bases, with 12 bases left between them. The CDR3 coding sequence is TGTGCCAGCAGCTCCTACGGACAGTACTATGGCTACACCTTC. Amino acid sequence: CASSSYGQYYGYTF.

The CDR3 loop reads CSARSTTSSYNEQFF. The CDR3 DNA reads TGCAGTGCCCGAAGTACTACGAGCTCCTACAATGAGCAGTTCTTC. J is TRBJ2-1 and V is TRBV20-1; D unclear. V lost 6 bases to trimming and J lost 0 bases, with 15 bases between them. Germline V gene sequence: CDR1 DFQATT, CDR2 SNEGSKA (reference sequence). CDR3 size: 15 residues.

This clonotype was seen many times. The genes are TRBV20-1 and TRBJ1-2; no reliable D call. Trimming cost V 4 bases and J 1 base, with 4 bases left between them. The CDR3 runs 11 residues. Germline V gene lookup returns CDR1 DFQATT and CDR2 SNEGSKA (reference sequence). The CDR3 DNA reads TGCAGTGCTACCGTTAACTATGGCTACACCTTC. Encoded protein: CSATVNYGYTF.

This clonotype came up many times. The genes are TRBV15 and TRBJ2-3, with 8 bases aligning to TRBD1. Germline V CDR1 and CDR2: LNHNV, YYDKDF (reference sequence). J lost 4 bases, V lost 2 bases, and 5 bases had no gene match. The CDR3 is made up of 15 amino acids. CDR3 bases: TGTGCCACCAGCAGACGACAGGGGCGGCCAGATACGCAGTATTTT. Residues: CATSRRQGRPDTQYF.

This clonotype was recorded many times. The chain couples TRBV20-1 to TRBJ1-1, with a tentative D call TRBD1 (6 bases). The V and J ends lost 2 bases and 4 bases respectively, with 11 bases between them. This CDR3 has 13 amino acids. In germline, CDR1 is DFQATT, CDR2 SNEGSKA (reference sequence). The CDR3 nucleotides are TGCAGTGCTAGACCGGACAGCATCACTGAAGCTTTCTTT. Translation gives CSARPDSITEAFF.

There are many counts of this clonotype. The gene calls are TRBV7-2 and TRBJ2-2; tentative D call: TRBD1 (5 bases). Germline V gene data show CDR1 as SGHTA and CDR2 as FQGNSA. V was clipped by 6 bases and J by 6 bases, with 11 bases between them. CDR3 length equals 13 residues. The CDR3, as DNA: TGTGCCAGCAGTCCACACAGGCCCGGGGAGCTGTTTTTT. Protein product: CASSPHRPGELFF.

This clonotype was seen only a few times. J is TRBJ1-3 and V is TRBV7-9; D remains ambiguous. CDR3 length: 15 residues. V dropped 0 bases and J dropped 1 base, with 7 bases sitting between them. Looked up from germline, CDR1 is SEHNR and CDR2 is FQNEAQ (reference sequence). The CDR3 DNA is TGTGCCAGCAGCTTAGCGCAAGGGTCTGGAAACACCATATATTTT. Protein product: CASSLAQGSGNTIYF.

V is TRBV24-1 and J is TRBJ1-1; D is unresolved. The V end was cut by 7 bases, the J end by 0 bases, with 8 bases between. The CDR3 runs 13 residues. Germline assignment: CDR1 KGHDR and CDR2 SFDVKD. In DNA, the CDR3 is TGTGCCACCAGGAGGGAAATGAACACTGAAGCTTTCTTT. Amino acids: CATRREMNTEAFF.